A selection of T cell receptor beta chains follows, all from one sample in a study of blood T cell repertoires in COVID-19. The data were produced by immunoSEQ multiplex PCR, yet TCRdb's version contains in-frame clones alone and is incomplete. The profile covers some 150,000 clones, with around 80% appearing a single time and under 15% taken by the ten largest. Sequencing was done on a sample of peripheral blood. These receptor sequences come from a man in his 60s with active or convalescent COVID-19. CDR3s include the opening cysteine and the closing phenylalanine or tryptophan. Fields, in order: V gene, D gene, CDR3 length, clone size, J gene, CDR3 protein, CDR3 DNA. A D gene is named only where the DNA matches it firmly. The listing skips clone size in some rows; elsewhere it reads once, few, many or a size class.

V gene: TRBV29-1
D gene: NA
CDR3 length: 16
clone size: NA
J gene: TRBJ2-1
CDR3 protein: CSVGGTSWASYNEQFF
CDR3 DNA: TGCAGCGTTGGGGGTACTAGTTGGGCGTCCTACAATGAGCAGTTCTTC

V gene: TRBV9
D gene: NA
CDR3 length: 15
clone size: NA
J gene: TRBJ1-4
CDR3 protein: CASSVARSGNEKLFF
CDR3 DNA: TGTGCCAGCAGCGTAGCTCGATCGGGGAATGAAAAACTGTTTTTT

V gene: TRBV5-4
D gene: TRBD2
CDR3 length: 16
clone size: NA
J gene: TRBJ2-5
CDR3 protein: CASSFDFSGRGETQYF
CDR3 DNA: TGTGCCAGCAGCTTCGATTTTAGCGGGAGGGGGGAGACCCAGTACTTC

V gene: TRBV28
D gene: NA
CDR3 length: 18
clone size: NA
J gene: TRBJ1-1
CDR3 protein: CASPPTAGGAWRNTEAFF
CDR3 DNA: TGTGCCAGTCCCCCTACGGCGGGGGGCGCATGGAGGAACACTGAAGCTTTCTTT

V gene: TRBV19
D gene: TRBD2
CDR3 length: 14
clone size: once
J gene: TRBJ2-3
CDR3 protein: CASSYSGGTDTQYF
CDR3 DNA: TGTGCCAGTAGTTATAGCGGGGGCACAGATACGCAGTATTTT

V gene: TRBV2
D gene: TRBD1
CDR3 length: 17
clone size: few
J gene: TRBJ1-5
CDR3 protein: CASGSFTGGVGNQPQHF
CDR3 DNA: TGTGCCAGCGGTTCATTCACAGGGGGCGTTGGCAATCAGCCCCAGCATTTT

V gene: TRBV7-2
D gene: NA
CDR3 length: 15
clone size: NA
J gene: TRBJ2-7
CDR3 protein: CASSPTRAEPYEQYF
CDR3 DNA: TGTGCCAGCAGCCCTACCAGGGCGGAGCCCTACGAGCAGTACTTC

V gene: TRBV6-1
D gene: NA
CDR3 length: 15
clone size: NA
J gene: TRBJ1-5
CDR3 protein: CASSDQDGENQPQHF
CDR3 DNA: TGTGCCAGCAGTGATCAGGACGGGGAGAATCAGCCCCAGCATTTT

V gene: TRBV19
D gene: NA
CDR3 length: 15
clone size: NA
J gene: TRBJ1-1
CDR3 protein: CASSPSGRMNTEAFF
CDR3 DNA: TGTGCCAGTAGTCCATCCGGGAGAATGAACACTGAAGCTTTCTTT

V gene: TRBV4-2
D gene: NA
CDR3 length: 18
clone size: NA
J gene: TRBJ1-2
CDR3 protein: CASSQVTGWQMTNYGYTF
CDR3 DNA: TGTGCCAGCAGCCAAGTCACCGGGTGGCAGATGACTAACTATGGCTACACCTTC

V gene: TRBV7-9
D gene: TRBD1
CDR3 length: 17
clone size: NA
J gene: TRBJ2-3
CDR3 protein: CASSSPPGQGSTDTQYF
CDR3 DNA: TGTGCCAGCAGCTCCCCTCCGGGACAGGGCTCCACAGATACGCAGTATTTT

V gene: TRBV7-8
D gene: TRBD1
CDR3 length: 18
clone size: NA
J gene: TRBJ2-7
CDR3 protein: CASSVGTSVGQGLYEQYF
CDR3 DNA: TGTGCCAGCAGCGTTGGCACTTCGGTGGGACAGGGGCTCTACGAGCAGTACTTC

V gene: TRBV9
D gene: NA
CDR3 length: 14
clone size: NA
J gene: TRBJ1-4
CDR3 protein: CASSVEPGNEKLFF
CDR3 DNA: TGTGCCAGCAGCGTAGAACCGGGGAATGAAAAACTGTTTTTT

V gene: TRBV4-3
D gene: TRBD1
CDR3 length: 15
clone size: NA
J gene: TRBJ1-1
CDR3 protein: CASSQVDRENTEAFF
CDR3 DNA: TGCGCCAGCAGCCAAGTTGACAGGGAGAACACTGAAGCTTTCTTT

V gene: TRBV3-1/TRBV3-2
D gene: TRBD1
CDR3 length: 13
clone size: NA
J gene: TRBJ2-3
CDR3 protein: CASEGQGSDTQYF
CDR3 DNA: TGTGCCAGCGAAGGACAGGGCTCGGATACGCAGTATTTT

V gene: TRBV7-9
D gene: NA
CDR3 length: 14
clone size: NA
J gene: TRBJ1-3
CDR3 protein: CASSLRRSGNTIYF
CDR3 DNA: TGTGCCAGCAGCCTGAGGAGGTCTGGAAACACCATATATTTT

V gene: TRBV7-6
D gene: NA
CDR3 length: 14
clone size: NA
J gene: TRBJ2-1
CDR3 protein: CASSLAWQGGEQFF
CDR3 DNA: TGTGCCAGCAGCTTAGCGTGGCAGGGAGGTGAGCAGTTCTTC

V gene: TRBV7-2
D gene: TRBD2
CDR3 length: 15
clone size: NA
J gene: TRBJ2-5
CDR3 protein: CASSPRRGGEETQYF
CDR3 DNA: TGTGCCAGCAGCCCACGACGTGGGGGGGAAGAGACCCAGTACTTC

V gene: TRBV28
D gene: TRBD1
CDR3 length: 14
clone size: NA
J gene: TRBJ1-5
CDR3 protein: CASSQDRGRQPQHF
CDR3 DNA: TGTGCCAGCAGTCAAGACAGGGGCCGGCAGCCCCAGCATTTT

V gene: TRBV9
D gene: NA
CDR3 length: 13
clone size: NA
J gene: TRBJ1-1
CDR3 protein: CASSKVQDTEAFF
CDR3 DNA: TGTGCCAGCAGTAAGGTACAGGACACTGAAGCTTTCTTT

V gene: TRBV2
D gene: TRBD2
CDR3 length: 13
clone size: few
J gene: TRBJ2-1
CDR3 protein: CASGLERYNEQFF
CDR3 DNA: TGTGCCAGCGGACTAGAGCGATACAATGAGCAGTTCTTC

V gene: TRBV24-1
D gene: TRBD1
CDR3 length: 15
clone size: NA
J gene: TRBJ1-5
CDR3 protein: CATSDPRTGNQPQHF
CDR3 DNA: TGTGCCACCAGTGATCCCCGGACAGGAAATCAGCCCCAGCATTTT

V gene: TRBV27
D gene: TRBD2
CDR3 length: 16
clone size: NA
J gene: TRBJ2-1
CDR3 protein: CASKPSTSGRGNEQFF
CDR3 DNA: TGTGCCAGCAAACCATCGACTAGCGGGAGGGGTAATGAGCAGTTCTTC

V gene: TRBV6-6
D gene: NA
CDR3 length: 15
clone size: NA
J gene: TRBJ2-3
CDR3 protein: CASTQQVLVTDTQYF
CDR3 DNA: TGTGCCAGCACACAACAGGTTTTGGTCACAGATACGCAGTATTTT

V gene: TRBV7-2
D gene: NA
CDR3 length: 13
clone size: NA
J gene: TRBJ1-4
CDR3 protein: CASSLVEVEKLFF
CDR3 DNA: TGTGCCAGCAGCTTAGTGGAGGTCGAAAAACTGTTTTTT

V gene: TRBV29-1
D gene: TRBD1
CDR3 length: 15
clone size: NA
J gene: TRBJ2-3
CDR3 protein: CSVSSGTGDTDTQYF
CDR3 DNA: TGCAGCGTTTCTTCCGGGACAGGGGACACAGATACGCAGTATTTT

V gene: TRBV7-2
D gene: NA
CDR3 length: 16
clone size: NA
J gene: TRBJ1-4
CDR3 protein: CASSLFGGLSNEKLFF
CDR3 DNA: TGTGCCAGCAGCCTATTCGGGGGATTGTCTAATGAAAAACTGTTTTTT

V gene: TRBV5-1
D gene: NA
CDR3 length: 17
clone size: NA
J gene: TRBJ2-2
CDR3 protein: CASSSQRWTANTGELFF
CDR3 DNA: TGCGCCAGCAGCTCCCAACGGTGGACAGCGAACACCGGGGAGCTGTTTTTT

V gene: TRBV18
D gene: TRBD2
CDR3 length: 15
clone size: NA
J gene: TRBJ2-2
CDR3 protein: CASSPLAGVPGELFF
CDR3 DNA: TGTGCCAGCTCACCATTGGCGGGAGTTCCCGGGGAGCTGTTTTTT

V gene: TRBV11-2
D gene: NA
CDR3 length: 12
clone size: NA
J gene: TRBJ2-1
CDR3 protein: CASSSNYNEQFF
CDR3 DNA: TGTGCCAGCAGCTCCAACTACAATGAGCAGTTCTTC

V gene: TRBV7-3
D gene: NA
CDR3 length: 15
clone size: NA
J gene: TRBJ2-1
CDR3 protein: CASSVIGGGSTEQFF
CDR3 DNA: TGTGCCAGCAGCGTCATAGGAGGAGGTAGTACTGAGCAGTTCTTC

V gene: TRBV24-1
D gene: TRBD2
CDR3 length: 20
clone size: NA
J gene: TRBJ2-3
CDR3 protein: CATSGIPRLAGVSGTDTQYF
CDR3 DNA: TGTGCCACCAGTGGAATTCCTCGACTAGCGGGAGTATCGGGGACAGATACGCAGTATTTT

V gene: TRBV6-6
D gene: NA
CDR3 length: 14
clone size: NA
J gene: TRBJ2-7
CDR3 protein: CASSFTGSSYEQYF
CDR3 DNA: TGTGCCAGCAGTTTCACAGGGAGCTCCTACGAGCAGTACTTC

V gene: TRBV7-6
D gene: NA
CDR3 length: 15
clone size: NA
J gene: TRBJ2-1
CDR3 protein: CASSLGAQPYNEQFF
CDR3 DNA: TGTGCCAGCAGCTTAGGTGCACAGCCGTACAATGAGCAGTTCTTC

V gene: TRBV5-1
D gene: NA
CDR3 length: 17
clone size: NA
J gene: TRBJ1-6
CDR3 protein: CASSPGRGASYNSPLHF
CDR3 DNA: TGCGCCAGCAGTCCTGGGAGGGGCGCCTCCTATAATTCACCCCTCCACTTT

V gene: TRBV5-1
D gene: NA
CDR3 length: 12
clone size: NA
J gene: TRBJ2-5
CDR3 protein: CASSLAGETQYF
CDR3 DNA: TGCGCCAGCAGCTTGGCCGGGGAGACCCAGTACTTC

V gene: TRBV9
D gene: NA
CDR3 length: 12
clone size: NA
J gene: TRBJ1-1
CDR3 protein: CASSAGNTEAFF
CDR3 DNA: TGTGCCAGCAGCGCCGGGAACACTGAAGCTTTCTTT

V gene: TRBV6-5
D gene: TRBD1
CDR3 length: 14
clone size: NA
J gene: TRBJ2-7
CDR3 protein: CASSYSGTVHEQYF
CDR3 DNA: TGTGCCAGCAGTTACTCCGGGACAGTCCACGAGCAGTACTTC

V gene: TRBV4-3
D gene: TRBD1
CDR3 length: 15
clone size: NA
J gene: TRBJ1-2
CDR3 protein: CASSQVGQSIPGYTF
CDR3 DNA: TGCGCCAGCAGCCAAGTGGGACAGAGCATTCCCGGCTACACCTTC

V gene: TRBV19
D gene: TRBD1
CDR3 length: 13
clone size: NA
J gene: TRBJ1-1
CDR3 protein: CASRTGQNTEAFF
CDR3 DNA: TGTGCCAGTAGGACAGGGCAGAACACTGAAGCTTTCTTT

V gene: TRBV29-1
D gene: TRBD1
CDR3 length: 13
clone size: NA
J gene: TRBJ2-7
CDR3 protein: CSVVGQGIHEQYF
CDR3 DNA: TGCAGCGTTGTGGGACAGGGGATCCACGAGCAGTACTTC

V gene: TRBV7-9
D gene: NA
CDR3 length: 12
clone size: NA
J gene: TRBJ1-1
CDR3 protein: CASSLDYTEAFF
CDR3 DNA: TGTGCCAGCAGCTTGGACTACACTGAAGCTTTCTTT

V gene: TRBV3-1/TRBV3-2
D gene: NA
CDR3 length: 14
clone size: NA
J gene: TRBJ2-5
CDR3 protein: CASRYGTTQETQYF
CDR3 DNA: TGTGCCAGCAGATATGGGACAACACAAGAGACCCAGTACTTC

V gene: TRBV4-3
D gene: TRBD1
CDR3 length: 15
clone size: NA
J gene: TRBJ2-7
CDR3 protein: CASSPSDRGAYEQYF
CDR3 DNA: TGCGCCAGCAGCCCTTCGGACAGGGGGGCCTACGAGCAGTACTTC